This record concerns one TCR beta chain sequence. The antigen is undetermined. Treatment reported: roughly 10-day PBMC culture with coronavirus spike peptide pools or control peptides (ViraFEST assay). ViraFEST used peptide pools to expand antigen-specific T cells before TCR sequencing. The CDR3 contains 15 residues. Germline CDR1 reads SGHDN; CDR2 reads FVKESK. With 1 base removed from V and 1 base from J, the gap between germline ends came to 11 bases. The Oncomine TCR Beta short-read assay was what sequenced the DNA obtained from cultured CD4+ T cells. TCRdb used MiXCR to reprocess the PCR reads, holding one entry per CDR3 protein. The sample carries more than 9,000 distinct CDR3 sequences, roughly 21% recorded once. This record comes from a study of vaccination and CD4 T cells after COVID-19. Study-level background: Convalescent persons amounted to six males plus four females, two of whom were Hispanic. Either a CEFX pool, an HIV-1 Nef pool, or no peptide was added to control cultures.

V usage is TRBV14 and J usage is TRBJ2-7, with D maybe TRBD2 (5 bases). Specimen: CD4+ T cells from blood, cultured in vitro, collected before SARS-CoV-2 vaccination. This TCR derives from a human donor who received a COVID-19 vaccine. CDR3 bases: TGTGCCAGCAGCCAAGGGGCGGGTAGTTCCTACGAGCAGTACTTC. Residues: CASSQGAGSSYEQYF.